A single sample gave rise to the 20 T cell receptor beta chains below, sequenced in a study of cytomegalovirus exposure and HLA in healthy donors. Sequencing used immunoSEQ multiplex PCR; TCRdb keeps in-frame clones, though not all of them. The repertoire consists of a few hundred thousand clones, with around nine tenths occurring once and the leading ten covering roughly 1%. The sample was PBMCs. Receptors were obtained from a woman aged 18-29 years in good health and CMV-seronegative.

This chain links TRBV7-9 with TRBJ2-7; 7 nucleotides match TRBD1. This CDR3 region has 16 residues. V gave up 5 bases and J gave up 2 bases; unmatched junction bases: 12. The germline V gene encodes CDR1 SEHNR and CDR2 FQNEAQ (reference sequence). The CDR3 sequence is CASSLSTTGTTYEQYF. The CDR3 DNA is TGTGCCAGCAGCCTATCGACGACAGGGACGACCTACGAGCAGTACTTC.

This clone was recorded once. This CDR3 is CASSQEPGQQYYEQYF. CDR3 nucleotides: TGTGCCAGCAGCCAGGAGCCGGGACAGCAATACTACGAGCAGTACTTC. V and J are TRBV4-2 and TRBJ2-7; 7 nucleotides agree with TRBD1. The CDR3 is made up of 16 amino acids. Germline trimming cut 3 bases from V and 3 bases from J; bases unmatched to any gene: 11. Germline-derived CDR1 and CDR2 are LGHNA and YNFKEQ.

J is TRBJ1-2 and V is TRBV6-5; 11 bases are shared with TRBD1. The germline CDR1 and CDR2 sequences are MNHEY and SVGAGI. Trimming cost V 4 bases and J 4 bases; bases outside gene matches: 5. The CDR3 covers 15 residues. For the CDR3, the DNA is TGTGCCAGCAGTTCGGCCGGGACAGGGGGCTATGGCTACACCTTC. Protein: CASSSAGTGGYGYTF.

The V gene is TRBV5-6, the J gene TRBJ1-1; D unresolved. Per the germline V gene, CDR1 is SGHDT and CDR2 is YYEEEE. CDR3 length equals 15 residues. The germline V and J ends were trimmed by 4 bases and 5 bases, with 18 bases remaining between them. CDR3 DNA sequence: TGTGCCAGCAGCCCGCGCCTATTAACGGGGACTGAAGCTTTCTTT. It encodes CASSPRLLTGTEAFF.

The genes are TRBV7-2 and TRBJ2-7; TRBD2 matches at 7 bases. CDR3 size: 14 residues. Trimming cost V 8 bases and J 7 bases; bases outside gene matches: 14. Germline values: CDR1 SGHTA, CDR2 FQGNSA. The CDR3: CASGLSGGSGEQYF. The DNA of the CDR3 is TGTGCCAGCGGCCTAAGTGGCGGGAGTGGGGAGCAGTACTTC. The full variable domain, rest sourced from reference TRBV7-2 and TRBJ2-7, is GAGVSQSPSNKVTEKGKDVELRCDPISGHTALYWYRQSLGQGLEFLIYFQGNSAPDKSGLPSDRFSAERTGGSVSTLTIQRTQQEDSAVYLCASGLSGGSGEQYFGPGTRLTVT.

The chain joins TRBV5-6 to TRBJ2-3, with unresolved D. V shed 5 bases and J shed 4 bases, with 11 bases lying between them. This CDR3 spans 13 amino acids. In germline, CDR1 is SGHDT, CDR2 YYEEEE. CDR3 DNA sequence: TGTGCCAGCAGAGCTGTGAATCCAGATACGCAGTATTTT. It specifies CASRAVNPDTQYF.

The J gene is TRBJ2-2, the V gene TRBV30; tentative D call: TRBD2 (6 bases). The V gene lost 5 bases and the J gene lost 7 bases, with 17 bases spanning the gap. This CDR3 has 14 amino acids. CDR1 is GTSNPN, CDR2 SVGIG, per germline (reference sequence). CDR3 bases: TGTGCCTGGGCCCCAGGAGGGGCGGTCGGGGAGCTGTTTTTT. This encodes CAWAPGGAVGELFF.

This sequence joins TRBV10-3 and TRBJ2-5, with 11 bases identical to TRBD2. Germline CDR1 ENHRY, CDR2 SYGVKD. V trimming: 4 bases; J trimming: 3 bases; junction bases outside the gene matches: 7. The CDR3 covers 16 residues. The CDR3 here is CAISALAGGIKETQYF. CDR3 bases: TGTGCCATCAGTGCCCTAGCGGGAGGAATAAAAGAGACCCAGTACTTC.

The V call is TRBV5-5, the J call TRBJ2-7, with D unclear. Trimming took off 1 base at V and 3 bases at J, with 2 bases between the two ends. CDR1 and CDR2 (germline): SGHKS, YYEKEE (reference sequence). This CDR3 has 11 residues. This chain's CDR3 is CASSLYYEQYF. CDR3 in DNA: TGTGCCAGCAGCTTGTACTACGAGCAGTACTTC.

The V and J genes are TRBV7-9 and TRBJ1-5; no clear D. The CDR3 length is 17 residues. Germline V CDR1 and CDR2: SEHNR, FQNEAQ (reference sequence). The ends were cut back, 1 base at V and 0 bases at J, with 13 bases in the middle. In DNA form, the CDR3 reads TGTGCCAGCAGCTTAGGTTCGGAGATGTATAGCAATCAGCCCCAGCATTTT. Amino acids: CASSLGSEMYSNQPQHF.

The V call is TRBV6-5, the J call TRBJ2-1, with a possible D match to TRBD1 (5 bases). The CDR3 is 13 amino acids. Germline V gives CDR1 MNHEY, CDR2 SVGAGI. Trimming removed 4 bases from V and 7 bases from J, with 11 bases in between. In nucleotides, the CDR3 is TGTGCCAGCAGTTCTATTAAGGGGAATGAGCAGTTCTTC. It specifies CASSSIKGNEQFF.

The rearrangement joins TRBV11-2 to TRBJ1-1; D unclear. The CDR3 contains 10 residues. V gave up 6 bases and J gave up 9 bases, with 8 bases separating them. Germline CDR1 is SGHAT and CDR2 is FQNNGV. The CDR3 here is CASSLTQAFF. The CDR3 nucleotides read TGTGCCAGCAGTCTTACACAAGCTTTCTTT.

The V call is TRBV27, the J call TRBJ2-7, with 9 bases fitting TRBD1. With V trimmed by 8 bases and J by 6 bases, 14 bases remained unmatched. CDR3 length: 15 residues. Looked up from germline, CDR1 is MNHEY and CDR2 is SMNVEV (reference sequence). CDR3 bases: TGTGCCAGCGGCAGGATGGGACAGGGCTTTTCCGAGCAGTACTTC. Translated, it gives CASGRMGQGFSEQYF.

This clone was seen a few times. This sample also contains other DNA sequences that code for the same CDR3. J is TRBJ1-2 and V is TRBV6-5; 7 bases map to TRBD1. The CDR3 sequence is 13 residues long. V was pared by 2 bases and J by 8 bases, with 5 bases of the junction left unmatched. Per germline, CDR1 MNHEY and CDR2 SVGAGI. CDR3 sequence: CASSYRQGGGYTF. CDR3 bases: TGTGCCAGCAGTTACCGACAGGGTGGGGGCTACACCTTC.

The rearrangement joins TRBV19 to TRBJ1-4; maybe TRBD1 (6 bases). Trimming took off 6 bases at V and 11 bases at J, with 10 bases between the two ends. In germline, CDR1 is LNHDA, CDR2 SQIVND (reference sequence). The CDR3 length is 11 residues. The CDR3 nucleotides are TGTGCCAGTAGAAAGGGGGGGAAACTGTTTTTT. It translates to CASRKGGKLFF. Based on the CDR3 plus reference TRBV19 and TRBJ1-4, the full variable domain is DGGITQSPKYLFRKEGQNVTLSCEQNLNHDAMYWYRQDPGQGLRLIYYSQIVNDFQKGDIAEGYSVSREKKESFPLTVTSAQKNPTAFYLCASRKGGKLFFGSGTQLSVL.

This chain links TRBV5-6 with TRBJ1-1; D gene uncertain. There are 12 residues in the CDR3. V was pared by 4 bases and J by 6 bases, with 10 bases between. Germline values: CDR1 SGHDT, CDR2 YYEEEE. CDR3 in amino acids: CASSPFAAEAFF. The CDR3 region has the DNA TGTGCCAGCAGCCCCTTTGCGGCTGAAGCTTTCTTT.

V usage is TRBV10-3 and J usage is TRBJ1-1, with D tentatively TRBD1 (5 bases). Germline loops: CDR1 ENHRY, CDR2 SYGVKD. Trimming left V 6 bases short and J 1 base short, with 9 bases between. CDR3 length: 13 amino acids. For the CDR3, the DNA is TGTGCCATCAGACAGGAACCGAACACTGAAGCTTTCTTT. Amino acid sequence: CAIRQEPNTEAFF.

This chain uses TRBV9 with TRBJ2-1, with TRBD2 matching 8 bases. CDR3 length equals 16 residues. V was pared by 0 bases and J by 7 bases, with 9 bases of the junction left unmatched. The germline gives CDR1 SGDLS, CDR2 YYNGEE. The CDR3 DNA follows: TGTGCCAGCAGCGTAGGCGGTAGCGGGATGCCTAATGAGCAGTTCTTC. Encoded protein: CASSVGGSGMPNEQFF.

The CDR3 is CAWSVGLAGTTQYF. Here the CDR3 DNA reads TGTGCCTGGAGTGTGGGACTAGCGGGGACTACGCAGTATTTT. The gene calls are TRBV30 and TRBJ2-3; 13 bases are shared with TRBD2. With V trimmed by 0 bases and J by 8 bases, 2 bases remained unmatched. The CDR3 is 14 amino acids. Germline V gene data show CDR1 as GTSNPN and CDR2 as SVGIG (reference sequence).

This sequence joins TRBV6-1 and TRBJ1-1; 9 bases line up with TRBD1. The CDR3 runs 13 residues. Germline loops: CDR1 MNHNS, CDR2 SASEGT. The V gene end was trimmed by 6 bases and the J gene end by 3 bases; junction bases not matched to a gene: 2. In nucleotides, the CDR3 is TGTGCCAGCAGATGGGACAGGGACACTGAAGCTTTCTTT. As protein: CASRWDRDTEAFF.